This T cell receptor (beta chain) appears in the sequencing data of a study of PD-L1 blockade in urothelial cancer. Overall study context: Median T cell yield per blood sample was 140,000 to 150,000 cells.

Germline assignment: CDR1 SGHAT and CDR2 FQNNGV. The CDR3 loop spans 15 amino acids. Trimming took 3 bases from V and 4 from J; bases not matched to a gene: 9. Time point: pretreatment peripheral blood. Each individual provided 1 to 8 samples (taken pretreatment and on-treatment). PCRs were each spiked with synthetic TCR analog templates. The repertoire was sequenced with immunoSEQ multiplex PCR; TCRdb's copy has only in-frame clones and lacks some. Seen here are tens of thousands of clones, approximately 83% observed once, and the top ten hold about 15%. The chain is built from TRBV11-2 and TRBJ2-7, with 7 positions matching TRBD2. The specimen comprised PBMCs, sampled around atezolizumab (anti-PD-L1) treatment. The source is a man aged 55 to 70 with urothelial cancer. The CDR3 protein is CASSFSRGISYEQYF. The CDR3 nucleotides are TGTGCCAGCAGCTTCTCGCGGGGGATTTCGTACGAGCAGTACTTC.